A single sample gave rise to the 21 T cell receptor beta chains below, sequenced in a study of T cell repertoires in cytomegalovirus infection. TCRdb fed the reads into MiXCR, producing one record per CDR3 protein. The sample carries 300,000 or so distinct CDR3 sequences, 9.6% recorded once. Material: PBMCs. The receptor source for this set is a human donor in good health (CMV status not recorded). Some clones in this sample may be carry-over from other donors' samples.

This clonotype was seen ten or more times. The chain uses TRBV28 and TRBJ2-3; D gene uncertain. The CDR3 length is 16 residues. The V end lost 5 bases, the J end lost 5 bases, and 20 bases lay between the germline ends. Germline-derived CDR1 and CDR2 are MDHEN and SYDVKM. The CDR3 DNA reads TGTGCCAGCAGTCCCTCGAATGGGATGGTTGGAGATACGCAGTATTTT. Residues: CASSPSNGMVGDTQYF.

V gene TRBV28 combines with J gene TRBJ1-2; D remains ambiguous. The germline V gene encodes CDR1 MDHEN and CDR2 SYDVKM. The CDR3 extends over 12 amino acids. Trimming left V 4 bases short and J 8 bases short, with 11 bases between. CDR3 in DNA: TGTGCCAGCAGTTACAGCCTGGGGGGCTACACCTTC. Its translation is CASSYSLGGYTF.

This clonotype showed up just a few times. V gene TRBV28 combines with J gene TRBJ2-1; TRBD2 agrees at 11 bases. This CDR3 contains 15 residues. In germline, CDR1 is MDHEN, CDR2 SYDVKM. With V trimmed by 5 bases and J by 8 bases, 8 bases remained unmatched. The CDR3 protein is CASSNSGGGMYEQFF. The DNA of the CDR3 is TGTGCCAGCAGTAATAGCGGGGGGGGTATGTATGAGCAGTTCTTC.

This clonotype was recorded at least ten times. The chain links TRBV7-2 to TRBJ1-4; D remains ambiguous. CDR1 and CDR2 (germline): SGHTA, FQGNSA. The CDR3 has 15 residues. The V gene lost 0 bases and the J gene lost 4 bases, with 9 bases spanning the gap. For the CDR3, the DNA is TGTGCCAGCAGCTTAGCGCTGACAAGTAATGAAAAACTGTTTTTT. Protein product: CASSLALTSNEKLFF.

This clonotype was recorded a few times. V and J are TRBV20-1 and TRBJ1-1; a weak D match, TRBD1 (5 bases). The V gene lost 6 bases and the J gene lost 2 bases, with 13 bases spanning the gap. Germline V lookup: CDR1 DFQATT, CDR2 SNEGSKA (reference sequence). The CDR3 contains 13 residues. CDR3 nucleotide sequence: TGCAGTGCAAGTACAGGAAGTAACACTGAAGCTTTCTTT. It encodes CSASTGSNTEAFF.

This clonotype was observed at least ten times. V gene TRBV12-3 or TRBV12-4 combines with J gene TRBJ2-3, with 7 bases that match TRBD1. After removal of 4 bases from V and 7 bases from J, the junction contained 14 bases not matched to a gene. This CDR3 contains 16 residues. The CDR3 here is CASSSETGRFHHTQYF. The DNA for the CDR3 is TGTGCCAGCAGTTCAGAGACAGGGCGTTTCCATCATACGCAGTATTTT.

The sample holds many counts of this clonotype. The chain links TRBV10-3 to TRBJ1-5, with 7 bases fitting TRBD1. Germline trimming cut 7 bases from V and 7 bases from J; bases unmatched to any gene: 7. CDR1 ENHRY and CDR2 SYGVKD come from the germline V gene. The CDR3 consists of 13 residues. The CDR3 is CAITPGGSQPQHF. CDR3 coding DNA: TGTGCCATCACCCCAGGGGGTTCCCAGCCCCAGCATTTT.

This clonotype appeared a few times. The V gene is TRBV6-6, the J gene TRBJ2-2, with 9 bases fitting TRBD2. J lost 0 bases, V lost 7 bases, and 9 bases had no gene match. Germline loops: CDR1 MNHNY, CDR2 SVGAGI (reference sequence). The CDR3 spans 17 residues. The CDR3 region has the DNA TGTGCCAGCACCCGAGAGCTAGCGGGGACGAACACCGGGGAGCTGTTTTTT. Its translation: CASTRELAGTNTGELFF.

This clonotype was recorded many times. The chain is built from TRBV7-2 and TRBJ1-2, with D unresolved. Germline-derived CDR1 and CDR2 are SGHTA and FQGNSA. The CDR3 length is 12 residues. Trimming took 4 bases from V and 8 from J, leaving 11 bases between them. This chain's CDR3 is CASSSTGRGYTF. Written as DNA, the CDR3 is TGTGCCAGCAGCTCTACCGGTCGCGGCTACACCTTC.

In its sample, this clonotype was seen many times. The CDR3 coding sequence is TGTGCCAGCAGCTCCGGACAGGGTAGTCAGCCCCAGCATTTT. Translating it yields CASSSGQGSQPQHF. J is TRBJ1-5 and V is TRBV7-2; 8 nucleotides line up with TRBD1. CDR3 length equals 14 residues. Looked up from germline, CDR1 is SGHTA and CDR2 is FQGNSA. V lost 4 bases to trimming and J lost 6 bases; unmatched junction nucleotides: 5.

This clonotype was detected ten times or more. This chain uses TRBV7-2 with TRBJ2-3, with unresolved D. CDR1 is SGHTA and CDR2 is FQGNSA in the germline V gene. Between the trimmed V and J ends, which lost 5 bases and 1 base, there was a span of 13 bases. The CDR3 is made up of 15 amino acids. The CDR3 here is CASSLAQPRTDTQYF. DNA of the CDR3: TGTGCCAGCAGCCTCGCGCAGCCCCGCACAGATACGCAGTATTTT.

The sample holds many counts of this clonotype. This sequence joins TRBV12-3 or TRBV12-4 and TRBJ1-6; D call uncertain. The CDR3 loop spans 14 amino acids. Trimming took 2 bases from V and 10 from J, leaving 12 bases between them. CDR3 region: CASSLRDAASPLHF. The CDR3 DNA reads as TGTGCCAGCAGTTTAAGAGACGCTGCCTCACCCCTCCACTTT.

This clonotype was found a few times. This chain connects TRBV20-1 to TRBJ2-7; D unclear. The V end was cut by 0 bases, the J end by 1 base, with 4 bases between. Germline V CDR1 and CDR2: DFQATT, SNEGSKA (reference sequence). The CDR3 runs to 12 residues. CDR3 sequence reads: CSARDLSYEQYF. CDR3 coding DNA: TGCAGTGCTAGAGATCTTTCCTACGAGCAGTACTTC.

Ten or more counts support this clonotype. V gene TRBV4-2 combines with J gene TRBJ2-1; TRBD2 agrees at 12 bases. CDR1 and CDR2 from the germline V gene are LGHNA and YNFKEQ. V lost 5 bases to trimming and J lost 6 bases; unmatched junction nucleotides: 8. There are 16 residues in the CDR3. CDR3 in DNA: TGTGCCAGCAGCGCGCCTAGCGGGGGGGCAATCAATGAGCAGTTCTTC. This sequence encodes CASSAPSGGAINEQFF.

The V and J genes are TRBV20-1 and TRBJ2-1, with TRBD2 matching over 7 bases. The CDR3 has 15 amino acids. Germline V gene sequence: CDR1 DFQATT, CDR2 SNEGSKA (reference sequence). Trimming cost V 0 bases and J 6 bases; bases outside gene matches: 8. The chain's CDR3 is CSARDGGLAGNEQFF. The CDR3 nucleotides are TGCAGTGCTAGAGATGGGGGTTTAGCGGGCAATGAGCAGTTCTTC.

This clonotype was counted only a few times. This rearrangement joins TRBV12-3 or TRBV12-4 to TRBJ1-2; D unresolved. V lost 5 bases, J lost 7 bases, and 11 bases lay in between. This CDR3 has 12 amino acids. The CDR3 DNA sequence: TGTGCCAGCAGTGCCCGCCCGGGTGGCTACACCTTC. Amino acid sequence: CASSARPGGYTF.

This clonotype turned up a few times. This chain connects TRBV6-2 or TRBV6-3 to TRBJ1-1; D unclear. CDR1 MNHEY and CDR2 SVGEGT come from the germline V gene. The CDR3 has 14 residues. Trimming stripped 3 bases from V and 0 bases from J, with 8 bases between. This CDR3 is CASSYSALNTEAFF. The CDR3 nucleotides are TGTGCCAGCAGTTATTCAGCTTTGAACACTGAAGCTTTCTTT.

This clonotype was seen only a few times. The CDR3 coding sequence is TGCAGTGCTAGACATACAGGGGGCTGGTTACGGGCTTTCTTT. The encoded protein is CSARHTGGWLRAFF. The chain joins TRBV20-1 to TRBJ1-1, with 9 nucleotides matching TRBD1. Germline trimming cut 2 bases from V and 11 bases from J; bases unmatched to any gene: 12. Germline V gene lookup returns CDR1 DFQATT and CDR2 SNEGSKA (reference sequence). The CDR3 contains 14 residues.

This clonotype was observed many times. The V gene is TRBV7-6, the J gene TRBJ1-6, with 8 bases lining up with TRBD1. V lost 6 bases and J lost 10; bases outside the gene matches: 14. Germline values: CDR1 SGHVS, CDR2 FNYEAQ. CDR3 size: 16 residues. In DNA, the CDR3 is TGTGCCAGCAGTTCCGGACAGGGACGAGTGAGATCACCCCTCCACTTT. Protein: CASSSGQGRVRSPLHF.

This clonotype was recorded at least ten times. The V and J genes are TRBV4-2 and TRBJ1-1, with D perhaps matching TRBD1 (6 bases). This CDR3 spans 13 amino acids. The V end lost 0 bases, the J end lost 11 bases, and 13 bases lay between the germline ends. Germline CDR1 LGHNA, CDR2 YNFKEQ. CDR3 protein: CASSQDRQGNAFF. The CDR3 coding sequence is TGTGCCAGCAGCCAAGATCGGCAGGGGAATGCTTTCTTT.

This clonotype was detected ten times or more. The chain is built from TRBV25-1 and TRBJ1-1; the D gene is possibly TRBD1 (5 bases). CDR1 is MGHDK, CDR2 SYGVNS, per germline. Trimming shortened V by 5 bases and J by 4 bases, and 17 bases separated the two germline ends. The CDR3 sequence is 15 residues long. As DNA, the CDR3 is TGTGCCAGCAGTATAGGCAGGGTCGGGGGCACTGAAGCTTTCTTT. Its protein is CASSIGRVGGTEAFF. The entire variable domain, with the rest obtained from reference TRBV25-1 and TRBJ1-1, is as follows: EADIYQTPRYLVIGTGKKITLECSQTMGHDKMYWYQQDPGMELHLIHYSYGVNSTEKGDLSSESTVSRIRTEHFPLTLESARPSHTSQYLCASSIGRVGGTEAFFGQGTRLTVV.